These 15 T cell receptor beta chains share one sample of origin, sequenced in a study of human T cells and chemical hapten exposure. The time point: patch test 1, 2 weeks after DPC sensitization. Treatment noted: therapeutic diphenylcyclopropenone sensitization with weekly scalp DPC. TCRdb re-derived calls from the RACE reads in MiXCR, one entry per CDR3 protein. The sample includes 300,000 to 350,000 distinct CDR3 sequences, approximately 6.9% of them seen just once. The sample was whole blood, taken in connection with sensitization to the hapten diphenylcyclopropenone (DPC). The receptors were gathered from a woman younger than 35 with alopecia areata. Some clones in this sample may be carry-over from other donors' samples.

This chain connects TRBV5-4 to TRBJ2-7; a possible D gene is TRBD2 (6 bases). The CDR3 extends over 15 amino acids. Germline lookup yields CDR1 SGHNT and CDR2 YYREEE (reference sequence). V was trimmed by 4 bases and J by 7 bases, leaving 21 bases between them. The CDR3, as DNA: TGTGCCAGCAGCCACTCCGGGACTCCGGGATCGGAGCAGTACTTC. It codes for CASSHSGTPGSEQYF. The full variable domain, its missing parts supplied by reference TRBV5-4 and TRBJ2-7, is ETGVTQSPTHLIKTRGQQVTLRCSSQSGHNTVSWYQQALGQGPQFIFQYYREEENGRGNFPPRFSGLQFPNYSSELNVNALELDDSALYLCASSHSGTPGSEQYFGPGTRLTVT.

The sample holds many counts of this clonotype. The rearrangement uses TRBV4-2 and TRBJ2-3; TRBD1 aligns across 9 bases. The CDR3 runs 18 residues. Germline loops: CDR1 LGHNA, CDR2 YNFKEQ. Trimming at V came to 2 bases and at J to 1 base, leaving 10 bases not matched to a gene. CDR3 sequence reads: CASSQKTTGGEGTDTQYF. As DNA, the CDR3 is TGTGCCAGCAGCCAAAAAACCACAGGGGGCGAGGGCACAGATACGCAGTATTTT.

This clonotype was counted many times. J is TRBJ1-5 and V is TRBV6-4; no reliable D call. Trimming shortened V by 2 bases and J by 6 bases, and 11 bases separated the two germline ends. Germline lookup yields CDR1 MRHNA and CDR2 SNTAGT. The CDR3 is 14 amino acids. The CDR3 protein is CASSDSGVRQPQHF. The CDR3 nucleotides are TGTGCCAGCAGTGACAGTGGTGTTCGTCAGCCCCAGCATTTT.

This chain connects TRBV9 to TRBJ1-6, with D unclear. V was shortened by 1 base and J by 4 bases, with 9 bases between the two germline ends. CDR3 length: 15 amino acids. Germline CDR1 SGDLS, CDR2 YYNGEE. CDR3 in amino acids: CASSVTGTYNSPLHF. CDR3 DNA: TGTGCCAGCAGCGTAACGGGTACTTATAATTCACCCCTCCACTTT.

This clonotype qualifies as medium-sized. The J gene is TRBJ2-3, the V gene TRBV14; 8 bases match TRBD2. The V gene's germline CDR1 is SGHDN and CDR2 FVKESK. The V and J ends lost 1 base and 4 bases, in that order; junction bases with no gene match: 7. The CDR3 consists of 16 residues. The CDR3 spells CASSQVSAGGADTQYF. In DNA, the CDR3 is TGTGCCAGCAGCCAAGTTTCGGCGGGGGGCGCAGATACGCAGTATTTT.

This clonotype appeared a few times. The chain uses TRBV7-2 and TRBJ2-3; D gene ambiguous. The CDR3 loop spans 14 amino acids. The germline CDR1 and CDR2 sequences are SGHTA and FQGNSA. Trimming took 2 bases from V and 4 from J, leaving 10 bases between them. In DNA form, the CDR3 reads TGTGCCAGCAGCTTATACTACCTTTCAGATACGCAGTATTTT. Residues: CASSLYYLSDTQYF.

A few counts support this clonotype. The chain employs TRBV2 and TRBJ1-1; D gene ambiguous. There are 14 residues in the CDR3. V was clipped by 5 bases and J by 4 bases, with 14 bases between them. Germline V gives CDR1 SNHLY, CDR2 FYNNEI. The CDR3 sequence is CASSNPGLGTEAFF. The CDR3 region has the DNA TGTGCCAGCAGTAACCCGGGGTTAGGCACTGAAGCTTTCTTT.

The V gene is TRBV5-4, the J gene TRBJ2-3; no reliable D call. Germline V gene lookup returns CDR1 SGHNT and CDR2 YYREEE (reference sequence). V lost 6 bases and J 0 bases, leaving 17 bases between the germline ends. The CDR3 has 16 residues. The CDR3 loop is CASTLRSAVSTDTQYF. The CDR3 bases are TGTGCCAGCACTCTGCGTTCGGCAGTCAGCACAGATACGCAGTATTTT.

The DNA of the CDR3 is TGTGCCAGCGGGCGACAGACACTAGCCAAAAACATTCAGTACTTC. Translation: CASGRQTLAKNIQYF. The rearrangement uses TRBV6-2 or TRBV6-3 and TRBJ2-4; the D gene is possibly TRBD1 (5 bases). Trimming removed 8 bases from V and 0 bases from J, with 14 bases in between. The germline V gene has CDR1 MNHEY and CDR2 SVGEGT. This CDR3 has 15 amino acids.

This rearrangement joins TRBV25-1 to TRBJ2-7; 9 positions match TRBD1. The ends lost 0 bases at V and 5 bases at J; junction bases unmatched: 5. CDR1 and CDR2 from the germline V gene are MGHDK and SYGVNS. The CDR3 extends over 15 amino acids. The CDR3 is CASSEYRTGADEQYF. The CDR3 coding sequence is TGTGCCAGCAGTGAATATCGGACAGGGGCCGACGAGCAGTACTTC.

The DNA for the CDR3 is TGTGCCAGCAGCGAGACGGCCCTCGGGGTACGGTTTGAAGCTTTCTTT. It is translated as CASSETALGVRFEAFF. The chain links TRBV3-1 to TRBJ1-1; no definite D call. Germline CDR1 is LGHDT and CDR2 is YNNKEL (reference sequence). The CDR3 contains 16 residues. The ends were cut back, 5 bases at V and 7 bases at J, with 23 bases in the middle.

This clonotype has a count of ten or more. The rearrangement joins TRBV4-3 to TRBJ2-6; D gene uncertain. The CDR3 contains 16 residues. The V and J ends lost 1 base and 0 bases respectively, with 7 bases between them. Germline CDR1 is LGHNA and CDR2 is YSLEER. CDR3 sequence (DNA): TGCGCCAGCAGCCAAGTACCCGCCTCTGGGGCCAACGTCCTGACTTTC. Amino acids: CASSQVPASGANVLTF.

A few counts support this clonotype. CDR3 amino acids: CASSSMQGAGSPLHF. For the CDR3, the DNA is TGTGCCAGCAGCAGTATGCAGGGGGCAGGATCACCCCTCCACTTT. The chain carries TRBV7-2 and TRBJ1-6; 8 bases are a match to TRBD1. Germline V lookup: CDR1 SGHTA, CDR2 FQGNSA. Trimming removed 5 bases from V and 10 bases from J; junction bases left unmatched: 10. CDR3 length: 15 amino acids.

CDR3 sequence (DNA): TGTGCCAGCAGTTCCCGGGACAGGGGGACTGAAGCTTTCTTT. Translated: CASSSRDRGTEAFF. The chain has TRBV12-3 or TRBV12-4 and TRBJ1-1; 11 nucleotides align to TRBD1. The trim removed 4 bases at V and 5 bases at J, leaving 3 bases unmatched. The CDR3 is made up of 14 amino acids.

This clonotype showed up many times. The chain has TRBV7-2 and TRBJ2-1; 8 bases match TRBD1. Looked up from germline, CDR1 is SGHTA and CDR2 is FQGNSA. CDR3 length: 14 residues. Germline trimming cut 5 bases from V and 12 bases from J; bases unmatched to any gene: 12. The chain's CDR3 is CASSLAGQASRQFF. CDR3 bases: TGTGCCAGCAGCCTTGCGGGACAGGCCTCGAGGCAGTTCTTC.